A selection of T cell receptor beta chains follows, all from one sample in a study of OX40 agonist ivuxolimab in advanced cancers. Sequencing was performed with immunoSEQ multiplex PCR; in TCRdb, only in-frame clones are kept and a portion is missing. The table includes around 60,000 clones, about 79% detected once. The specimen was CD4+ or CD8+ T cells sorted from blood, collected in a trial of the OX40 agonist ivuxolimab. The receptors here all came from an adult with an advanced solid tumor such as melanoma, head and neck, liver or kidney cancer. The CDR3 runs from the conserved cysteine through the conserved F or W. The D gene is left open where the match is weak. Clone size is given for some rows only: seen once, a few or many times, or a class if the clone is expanded.

-,TRBJ2-5,9,-,TRBV29-1,TGCAGCGTTGGGGAGACCCAGTACTTC,CSVGETQYF
-,TRBJ2-7,13,-,TRBV28,TGTGCCAGCAGTTTTGTAGGGGCCTACGAGCAGTACTTC,CASSFVGAYEQYF
-,TRBJ2-7,17,-,TRBV5-4,TGTGCCAGCAGCTCCCCCAGAGCAGGTGACAGCGTGGGTGAGCAGTACTTC,CASSSPRAGDSVGEQYF
TRBD1,TRBJ1-2,15,-,TRBV2,TGTGCCAGCAGTGAAGCCTCAGGGGGCGGGCATGGCTACACCTTC,CASSEASGGGHGYTF
TRBD1,TRBJ2-2,15,-,TRBV7-6,TGTGCCAGCAGCCTTTTCGCAGGGGGCAGCGGGGAGCTGTTTTTT,CASSLFAGGSGELFF
-,TRBJ1-5,14,-,TRBV2,TGTGCCAGCAGTGAATTTTATAGCAATCAGCCCCAGCATTTT,CASSEFYSNQPQHF
-,TRBJ2-3,16,-,TRBV2,TGTGCCAGCACCGCCGCAGGGGTCCCTCCACCAGATACGCAGTATTTT,CASTAAGVPPPDTQYF
-,TRBJ2-3,13,-,TRBV7-2,TGTGCCAGCAAAACTCCCGGGACAGATACGCAGTATTTT,CASKTPGTDTQYF
TRBD2,TRBJ2-1,15,once,TRBV6-6,TGTGCCAGCAGGCAAGCGGGGGAGGTATACAATGAGCAGTTCTTC,CASRQAGEVYNEQFF
TRBD2,TRBJ2-3,16,-,TRBV5-1,TGCGCCAGCAGCTTATCGAAGGGCGGGGGTGCAGATACGCAGTATTTT,CASSLSKGGGADTQYF
-,TRBJ1-1,13,medium-sized,TRBV7-9,TGTGCCAGCAGCTCTCCTATTGGTCGGGAAGCTTTCTTT,CASSSPIGREAFF
TRBD1,TRBJ2-3,15,-,TRBV2,TGTGCCAGCAGGTACGACAGGGGGAAAACAGATACGCAGTATTTT,CASRYDRGKTDTQYF
-,TRBJ2-1,14,-,TRBV6-6,TGTGCCAGCAGTGGCCCGGTGGTCCACAATGAGCAGTTCTTC,CASSGPVVHNEQFF
-,TRBJ2-3,12,-,TRBV28,TGTGCCAGCAGCCCTCGGAGGGATACGCAGTATTTT,CASSPRRDTQYF
-,TRBJ2-2,12,few,TRBV2,TGTGCCAGCAGAGGGACGTCCGGGGAGCTGTTTTTT,CASRGTSGELFF
TRBD1,TRBJ2-2,18,-,TRBV10-3,TGTGCCATCAGTGAACTGGGACAGGGGTCTCCCCACACCGGGGAGCTGTTTTTT,CAISELGQGSPHTGELFF
TRBD1,TRBJ2-5,14,-,TRBV7-9,TGTGCCAGCAGCTTATATACAGGGGAAGAGACCCAGTACTTC,CASSLYTGEETQYF
-,TRBJ1-6,15,-,TRBV27,TGTGCCAGCAACTATCTCCCGGCAAACAATTCACCCCTCCACTTT,CASNYLPANNSPLHF
-,TRBJ2-6,13,-,TRBV19,TGTGCCAGTAGTATCAATGGGGCCAACGTCCTGACTTTC,CASSINGANVLTF
-,TRBJ2-1,14,-,TRBV7-2,TGTGCCAGCAGCTTAGTGGGTTTCACCAATGAGCAGTTCTTC,CASSLVGFTNEQFF
-,TRBJ1-1,13,once,TRBV4-3,TGCGCCAGCAGCCAAGGGACAGTTGGAGAGGCTTTCTTT,CASSQGTVGEAFF
-,TRBJ1-1,14,-,TRBV6-5,TGTGCCAGCAGTTACTCAAGGGTGAACACTGAAGCTTTCTTT,CASSYSRVNTEAFF
TRBD1,TRBJ1-2,15,-,TRBV19,TGTGCCAGTAGCCTGGACAGGGGGCGAAACTATGGCTACACCTTC,CASSLDRGRNYGYTF
-,TRBJ2-4,17,-,TRBV10-3,TGTGCCATCAGTAGTAGTGCCGACCGGGACCCTCGTCACATTCAGTACTTC,CAISSSADRDPRHIQYF
-,TRBJ2-1,11,-,TRBV6-6,TGTGCCAGCTCGCGACTAAATGAGCAGTTCTTC,CASSRLNEQFF
TRBD1,TRBJ1-2,14,-,TRBV25-1,TGTGCCAGCAGTGCCCGGATCCAGGGGGGCGGCTACACCTTC,CASSARIQGGGYTF
TRBD2,TRBJ2-1,18,-,TRBV11-3,TGTGCCAGCAGCTTAGGGACTAGCGGGGGGAGCTCCTACAATGAGCAGTTCTTC,CASSLGTSGGSSYNEQFF
TRBD1,TRBJ1-1,13,-,TRBV29-1,TGCAGCGTGATCTTTGGACAGGGGGTAAAAGCTTTCTTT,CSVIFGQGVKAFF
-,TRBJ1-6,14,-,TRBV18,TGTGCCAGCTCCCCGAGCTCCTATAATTCACCCCTCCACTTT,CASSPSSYNSPLHF
TRBD1,TRBJ2-1,16,-,TRBV7-2,TGTGCCAGCAGCCCCCAGTCCCGGGACAGGGTTCATGAGCAGTTCTTC,CASSPQSRDRVHEQFF
-,TRBJ1-2,14,-,TRBV5-6,TGTGCCAGCAGCCCGATACCCGGGTCGGTAGGCTACACCTTC,CASSPIPGSVGYTF
-,TRBJ1-2,13,-,TRBV6-1,TGTGCCAGCAGTGAATGGGGGGGACGGGGCTACACCTTC,CASSEWGGRGYTF
TRBD2,TRBJ2-1,16,-,TRBV2,TGTGCCAGCTCCGGGACTAGCGGGGGGCAATACAATGAGCAGTTCTTC,CASSGTSGGQYNEQFF
-,TRBJ1-3,15,-,TRBV13,TGTGCCAGCAGCTCGGCCGGACTCTCTGGAAACACCATATATTTT,CASSSAGLSGNTIYF
-,TRBJ2-7,11,-,TRBV11-2,TGTGCCAGTGGCTCCATCTACGAGCAGTACTTC,CASGSIYEQYF
-,TRBJ2-7,16,-,TRBV9,TGTGCCAGCAGCGTAGGGAGTGGGAATCAGCCCTACGAGCAGTACTTC,CASSVGSGNQPYEQYF
-,TRBJ2-3,16,-,TRBV6-1,TGTGCCAGCAGTGAAATAAGGGCGGGGAGCCCAGATACGCAGTATTTT,CASSEIRAGSPDTQYF
-,TRBJ2-3,13,-,TRBV19,TGTGCCAGTAGAAACGGGGGCACAGATACGCAGTATTTT,CASRNGGTDTQYF
-,TRBJ2-1,13,-,TRBV18,TGTGCCAGCTCAATGCACATCGGGGACGAGCAGTTCTTC,CASSMHIGDEQFF
-,TRBJ2-5,11,-,TRBV28,TGTGCCAGCAGGAGAGGCAGGGCCCAGTACTTC,CASRRGRAQYF
-,TRBJ2-7,13,-,TRBV7-9,TGTGCCAGCAGCTCGACAGCCCAGGGCGAGCAGTACTTC,CASSSTAQGEQYF
-,TRBJ1-6,15,-,TRBV7-9,TGTGCCAGCAGCTCAGACGCAGGGACTAATTCACCCCTCCACTTT,CASSSDAGTNSPLHF